A selection of T cell receptor beta chains follows, all from one sample in a study of blood T cell repertoires in COVID-19. TCRdb keeps only in-frame clones here, not all; method: immunoSEQ multiplex PCR. This table holds approximately 450,000 clones, around 88% found once. Sequencing was carried out using peripheral blood. The receptor set was obtained from a woman aged 25 to 45 with acute or convalescent COVID-19. Both conserved end residues are part of each CDR3. The order of the fields is V gene, D gene, J gene, CDR3 protein, CDR3 DNA. The D gene is left open where the match is weak.

v_gene: TRBV28; d_gene: NA; j_gene: TRBJ2-5; CDR3aa: CASSLSGQETQYF; CDR3nt: TGTGCCAGCAGTTTATCGGGACAAGAGACCCAGTACTTC
v_gene: TRBV6-1; d_gene: NA; j_gene: TRBJ1-1; CDR3aa: CASARGGGTEAFF; CDR3nt: TGTGCCAGCGCCAGGGGTGGGGGTACTGAAGCTTTCTTT
v_gene: TRBV28; d_gene: TRBD2; j_gene: TRBJ2-1; CDR3aa: CASSSALGGGPESYNEQFF; CDR3nt: TGTGCCAGCAGTTCGGCTCTGGGCGGGGGGCCCGAGTCCTACAATGAGCAGTTCTTC
v_gene: TRBV14; d_gene: TRBD2; j_gene: TRBJ2-5; CDR3aa: CASSQEMGITSGGARKTQYF; CDR3nt: TGTGCCAGCAGCCAAGAAATGGGTATCACTAGCGGGGGGGCACGGAAGACCCAGTACTTC
v_gene: TRBV5-1; d_gene: NA; j_gene: TRBJ2-5; CDR3aa: CASSAASGETQYF; CDR3nt: TGCGCCAGCAGCGCGGCTAGTGGAGAGACCCAGTACTTC
v_gene: TRBV29-1; d_gene: NA; j_gene: TRBJ1-2; CDR3aa: CSVESREGGYTF; CDR3nt: TGCAGCGTTGAATCCAGGGAGGGTGGCTACACCTTC
v_gene: TRBV6-1; d_gene: TRBD2; j_gene: TRBJ2-1; CDR3aa: CASSAPSGGAYNEQFF; CDR3nt: TGTGCCAGCAGTGCACCTAGCGGGGGCGCTTACAATGAGCAGTTCTTC
v_gene: TRBV2; d_gene: TRBD1; j_gene: TRBJ2-1; CDR3aa: CASSHDRAGEQFF; CDR3nt: TGTGCCAGCAGCCACGACAGGGCGGGTGAGCAGTTCTTC
v_gene: TRBV28; d_gene: NA; j_gene: TRBJ1-1; CDR3aa: CASSFMRTEAFF; CDR3nt: TGTGCCAGCAGTTTTATGAGGACTGAAGCTTTCTTT
v_gene: TRBV7-2; d_gene: NA; j_gene: TRBJ2-2; CDR3aa: CASSSDFATGELFF; CDR3nt: TGTGCCAGCAGCTCAGACTTTGCCACCGGGGAGCTGTTTTTT
v_gene: TRBV4-1; d_gene: NA; j_gene: TRBJ1-2; CDR3aa: CASSQEQGSGYTF; CDR3nt: TGCGCCAGCAGCCAGGAACAGGGCTCTGGCTACACCTTC
v_gene: TRBV9; d_gene: TRBD2; j_gene: TRBJ2-3; CDR3aa: CASSGGTSGLTDTQYF; CDR3nt: TGTGCCAGCAGCGGAGGGACTAGCGGCCTCACAGATACGCAGTATTTT